A single sample is the source of the 13 T cell receptor beta chains below, sequenced in a study of breast tumors, draining lymph nodes, adjacent tissues. MiXCR was run by TCRdb on the multiplex PCR reads, yielding one entry per CDR3 protein. The sample shows 150,000 to 200,000 distinct CDR3 sequences, approximately 33% of them seen only once. The lymph nodes were axillary draining lymph nodes from breast cancer patients. The specimen sequenced was axillary lymph node tissue. Receptors were obtained from a female donor with breast cancer. Some clones in this sample may be carry-over from other donors' samples.

This clonotype was recorded at least ten times. The rearrangement links TRBV12-3 or TRBV12-4 to TRBJ2-7, with 8 bases identical to TRBD1. With 5 bases clipped from V and 3 bases from J, the junction kept 15 bases outside the gene matches. The CDR3 has 17 amino acids. Written as DNA, the CDR3 is TGTGCCAGCAGTCCCGCCCTTCGACAGGGGCCCTACTACGAGCAGTACTTC. It codes for CASSPALRQGPYYEQYF.

This clonotype has at least ten counts. The DNA for the CDR3 is TGTGCCAGCAGCCAAGATGTAGGGGGTTCACCCCTCCACTTT. Its translation is CASSQDVGGSPLHF. The V gene is TRBV3-1, the J gene TRBJ1-6; D is possibly TRBD1 (6 bases). V lost 0 bases, J lost 9 bases, and 9 bases lay in between. In germline, CDR1 is LGHDT, CDR2 YNNKEL (reference sequence). The CDR3 has 14 residues. Filled out from reference TRBV3-1 and TRBJ1-6, the complete variable domain reads DTAVSQTPKYLVTQMGNDKSIKCEQNLGHDTMYWYKQDSKKFLKIMFSYNNKELIINETVPNRFSPKSPDKAHLNLHINSLELGDSAVYFCASSQDVGGSPLHFGNGTRLTVT.

This clonotype appeared many times. The V gene is TRBV5-1, the J gene TRBJ2-1; TRBD2 matches at 12 bases. This CDR3 is built from 18 residues. V shed 9 bases, J shed 8 bases, and the junction held 21 bases outside the gene matches. CDR1 is SGHRS and CDR2 is YFSETQ in the germline V gene. This chain's CDR3 is CATSRGTSGQKLEYEQFF. CDR3 coding DNA: TGCGCCACCTCCAGGGGGACTAGCGGGCAGAAGCTGGAGTATGAGCAGTTCTTC.

Concerning this clonotype: This may be a read error, as it is one base from a much larger clone. A read error is likely, as this CDR3 ends without the conserved phenylalanine or tryptophan. The chain uses TRBV18 and TRBJ1-2; D is undetermined. Trimming pared 2 bases from V and 0 bases from J, leaving 10 bases between. The CDR3 contains 15 residues. Germline V lookup: CDR1 KGHSH, CDR2 LQKENI. DNA for the CDR3: TGTGCCAGCTCACCAGAGCGGAGTGCTAACTATGGCTACACCTCC. Translating it yields CASSPERSANYGYTS.

Concerning this clonotype itself: Given a much more abundant clone one base away, this may be a read error. The chain is built from TRBV6-5 and TRBJ2-1; D ambiguous. The CDR3 has 16 residues. Germline CDR1 and CDR2: MNHEY and SVGAGI. Here the CDR3 reads CASRSPGGSSHNEQFF. The CDR3 DNA sequence: TGTGCCAGCAGATCTCCGGGCGGAAGCTCCCACAATGAGCAGTTCTTC.

In this sample, this clonotype turned up many times. V gene TRBV19 combines with J gene TRBJ2-1, with D hard to call. Germline CDR1 LNHDA, CDR2 SQIVND (reference sequence). The CDR3 has 14 residues. Trimming cost V 3 bases and J 8 bases, with 14 bases left between them. The CDR3 coding sequence is TGTGCCAGTAGTATTAAAGCGTTTAAGCATGAGCAGTTCTTC. Protein: CASSIKAFKHEQFF.

A note on this clonotype: This may stem from a read error, because a much larger clone lies one nucleotide away. The V call is TRBV10-2, the J call TRBJ1-5; 7 bases line up with TRBD1. Germline CDR1 and CDR2: WSHSY and SAAADI. The CDR3 runs 16 residues. Trimming cost V 4 bases and J 3 bases; bases outside gene matches: 9. CDR3 loop: CASSGSFGQVNQPQHF. In DNA form, the CDR3 reads TGCGCCAGCAGTGGGTCGTTTGGACAGGTCAATCAGCCCCAGCATTTT.

V usage is TRBV5-1 and J usage is TRBJ1-2, with D unresolved. CDR3 size: 11 residues. Germline CDR1 is SGHRS and CDR2 is YFSETQ. Deletions cut 8 bases from V and 4 bases from J, with 9 bases between. The CDR3 loop is CARGGIYGYTF. CDR3 bases: TGCGCCAGGGGAGGTATCTATGGCTACACCTTC.

The gene calls are TRBV2 and TRBJ1-2; D is ambiguous. CDR1 SNHLY and CDR2 FYNNEI come from the germline V gene. The CDR3 contains 13 residues. V was clipped by 5 bases and J by 6 bases, with 13 bases between them. DNA of the CDR3: TGTGCCAGCAGTACGACTCGCCCCAATGGCTACACCTTC. Translation gives CASSTTRPNGYTF.

At least ten counts were recorded for this clonotype. This chain joins TRBV19 and TRBJ1-4, with 7 bases lining up with TRBD1. Germline V gene lookup returns CDR1 LNHDA and CDR2 SQIVND (reference sequence). Trimming cost V 3 bases and J 5 bases; bases outside gene matches: 6. There are 15 residues in the CDR3. The DNA of the CDR3 is TGTGCCAGTAGTATGGGGGGACAGATCAATGAAAAACTGTTTTTT. Protein product: CASSMGGQINEKLFF.

This clonotype has a single count. The chain is built from TRBV19 and TRBJ2-3; 12 bases align to TRBD2. CDR1 and CDR2 (germline): LNHDA, SQIVND (reference sequence). With V trimmed by 10 bases and J by 2 bases, 4 bases remained unmatched. The CDR3 covers 14 residues. Here the CDR3 reads CATRLAGVTDTQYF. The CDR3 coding sequence is TGTGCCACCCGACTAGCGGGAGTCACAGATACGCAGTATTTT.

This clonotype was recorded once. One base away lies a much larger clone, so this may be a sequencing read error. This rearrangement joins TRBV12-3 or TRBV12-4 to TRBJ2-3; D uncertain. The CDR3 is made up of 16 amino acids. V lost 3 bases and J 0 bases, leaving 13 bases between the germline ends. CDR3 in amino acids: CASSFTSSISTDTQYF. For the CDR3, the DNA is TGTGCCAGCAGTTTCACCTCTAGTATTAGCACAGATACGCAGTATTTT.

This clonotype was recorded many times. The chain uses TRBV11-2 and TRBJ2-7, with a tentative D call TRBD1 (6 bases). V dropped 0 bases and J dropped 7 bases, with 10 bases sitting between them. This CDR3 spans 13 amino acids. Per germline, CDR1 SGHAT and CDR2 FQNNGV. As DNA, the CDR3 is TGTGCCAGCAGCTTAGATAGGGGACAAGAGCAGTACTTC. Translation: CASSLDRGQEQYF.